This T cell receptor beta chain was captured in a study of blood T cell repertoires in COVID-19. Per the germline V gene, CDR1 is MNHEY and CDR2 is SVGAGI. The CDR3 length is 15 residues. Trimming removed 6 bases from V and 7 bases from J; junction bases left unmatched: 7. This table comes from immunoSEQ multiplex PCR, and its TCRdb copy is limited to in-frame clones, with some not included. In the table there are around 500,000 clones, approximately 91% of which are singletons. This chain links TRBV6-5 with TRBJ1-6; 9 bases are shared with TRBD1. Material: PBMCs or T cells enriched from blood (not recorded which). This sequence originates from an older woman who had recovered from COVID-19. The CDR3 coding sequence is TGTGCCAGCAGCGTTTCCGGGACAGGGAATTCACCCCTCCACTTT. This codes for CASSVSGTGNSPLHF.